Listed below are T cell receptor beta chains from one sample, sequenced in a study of blood T cell repertoires in COVID-19. Only in-frame clones appear in the TCRdb table, and some are missing; sequencing was by immunoSEQ multiplex PCR. In the table there are around 260,000 clones, over 75% of which are singletons. Sample: PBMCs or T cells enriched from blood (not recorded which). These receptors all come from a woman in her twenties or thirties who had recovered from COVID-19. Each CDR3 is given without its conserved first and last residue.

cdr3_aa cdr3_length v_call
ASSQVVAWEGPEAF 14 TRBV4-3
ASSSVTDTQY 10 TRBV12-3/TRBV12-4
ASSFYIGELF 10 TRBV7-2
ASSQLGGTYEQY 12 TRBV4-1
ASSAGVAGDIQY 12 TRBV5-1
ASRPSQGFGYT 11 TRBV2
ASSPGTGTQETQY 13 TRBV7-9
ASSLEQGWREAF 12 TRBV11-2
ASSGLPYEQY 10 TRBV28
ATSRLASYEQY 11 TRBV15
ASSLPDRVGGYT 12 TRBV6-6
ASSRTDYGYT 10 TRBV28
ASRKDIYEQY 10 TRBV28
ASSLALAYEQY 11 TRBV5-6
ASSLRQGASGELF 13 TRBV28
ASSLVQGYEQY 11 TRBV28
ASSQGGVSDQETQY 14 TRBV19
ASRTGGRTDTQY 12 TRBV5-1
ASSPRGLASSYNEQF 15 TRBV7-9
ASSRSAGGPYEQY 13 TRBV6-2/TRBV6-3
ASSLIGSPRSPLH 13 TRBV28
ASSPIDRNTEAF 12 TRBV28
ASSTTGVSGNTIY 13 TRBV28
ASRRSSYEQY 10 TRBV14
ASSTNVGDTEAF 12 TRBV6-5
ASSLLVRGENSPLH 14 TRBV27
ASSLAPGLNTDTQY 14 TRBV7-6
ASSATSGNSPLH 12 TRBV9
ASSAGTRDNSPLH 13 TRBV7-9
ASSQRDPGTSGTKNIQY 17 TRBV14
ASSPSQGATGELF 13 TRBV6-5
ASRTGQVGTEAF 12 TRBV19
ATSRGGLAGNIQY 13 TRBV15
SVEDRNYGYT 10 TRBV29-1
ATSEPTGGAYNEQF 14 TRBV24-1
ASSLIRKTEAF 11 TRBV28
SVESDSSHEQY 11 TRBV29-1
ASSQRSRLAGNTIY 14 TRBV4-3
ASTEQGRDTEAF 12 TRBV2
ATSRADQPQH 10 TRBV15
ASSPMDRVDVGELF 14 TRBV28
ASSPQGVGTAGVSAF 15 TRBV6-6
AWLRQGAMSEAF 12 TRBV30
ASREQANSPLH 11 TRBV28
ASSDRNEKLF 10 TRBV2
ASSPDSHWGYT 11 TRBV6-5
SVGPTGLNYGYT 12 TRBV29-1
ASSWGQSSYNSPLH 14 TRBV28
ASSGQGATEAF 11 TRBV19
ASGFVVQGGDPALGAF 16 TRBV12-5
ASSPLEASVDVRTGELF 17 TRBV18
ATSRGDSEAF 10 TRBV15
AWSGSAGELF 10 TRBV30
ASSLTGGERRYNEQF 15 TRBV5-1
AWSVRESSYEQY 12 TRBV30
ASSRASGTSSYNEQF 15 TRBV28
ASSDGQGTDGYT 12 TRBV6-1
ASSLFLGHGRGDSPLH 16 TRBV5-6
ASSVGVGGSGQPQH 14 TRBV9
ASSRTGANEKLF 12 TRBV6-2/TRBV6-3